These 15 T cell receptor beta chains came from one sample sequenced in a study of blood T cell repertoires in COVID-19. Clones were read by immunoSEQ multiplex PCR, and TCRdb kept only the in-frame ones, dropping some. The table includes tens of thousands of clones, 80% detected once. Sequencing was carried out using peripheral blood. The receptors shown here come from a woman aged 70-85 years with acute or convalescent COVID-19.

The rearrangement joins TRBV4-3 to TRBJ2-7, with TRBD2 matching 12 bases. Germline loops: CDR1 LGHNA, CDR2 YSLEER. The CDR3 runs to 14 residues. Germline trimming cut 4 bases from V and 6 bases from J; bases unmatched to any gene: 4. CDR3 in amino acids: CASSPGLAGTEQYF. The CDR3 DNA is TGCGCCAGCAGCCCGGGACTAGCGGGTACCGAGCAGTACTTC.

The chain uses TRBV3-1 (or the pseudogene TRBV3-2) and TRBJ2-6; TRBD2 agrees at 7 bases. This CDR3 region has 16 residues. Germline V lookup: CDR1 LGHDT, CDR2 YNNKEL (reference sequence). V lost 2 bases to trimming and J lost 1 base; unmatched junction nucleotides: 2. Here the CDR3 DNA reads TGTGCCAGCAGCCAATCCGGGAGGTCTGGGGCCAACGTCCTGACTTTC. Translating it yields CASSQSGRSGANVLTF.

This chain connects TRBV7-6 to TRBJ1-2, with TRBD1 identical over 9 bases. CDR3 length: 16 amino acids. Trimming cost V 3 bases and J 6 bases; bases outside gene matches: 11. The germline gives CDR1 SGHVS, CDR2 FNYEAQ. CDR3 DNA sequence: TGTGCCAGCAGCTTGGAAATTTCGGGACAGGGTCATGGCTACACCTTC. This encodes CASSLEISGQGHGYTF.

This clone was seen once. V is TRBV5-1 and J is TRBJ2-5; 8 bases are a match to TRBD2. Trimming took 0 bases from V and 4 from J; bases not matched to a gene: 8. Germline V gene data show CDR1 as SGHRS and CDR2 as YFSETQ. CDR3 size: 16 residues. DNA of the CDR3: TGCGCCAGCAGCTTGGCCCCCCGCGGGGGGATAGAGACCCAGTACTTC. It encodes CASSLAPRGGIETQYF.

A single count supports this clone. V gene TRBV12-5 combines with J gene TRBJ1-3, with D perhaps matching TRBD1 (6 bases). The CDR3 runs to 17 residues. V lost 7 bases, J lost 0 bases, and 19 bases lay in between. The germline CDR1 and CDR2 sequences are LGHNT and FRNRAP. This CDR3 is CASAKHRTELSGNTIYF. CDR3 DNA sequence: TGTGCTAGTGCCAAACATCGGACAGAGCTCTCTGGAAACACCATATATTTT.

The chain is built from TRBV24-1 and TRBJ1-1, with D unresolved. There are 16 residues in the CDR3. From germline, CDR1 is KGHDR and CDR2 SFDVKD. Trimming removed 1 base from V and 4 bases from J, with 15 bases in between. The CDR3 protein is CATSDFNKEGGTEAFF. For the CDR3, the DNA is TGTGCCACCAGTGATTTTAACAAGGAGGGTGGCACTGAAGCTTTCTTT.

This clone was counted only a few times. The V and J genes are TRBV7-9 and TRBJ1-6, with 9 bases that match TRBD1. There are 18 residues in the CDR3. V lost 5 bases and J lost 8; bases outside the gene matches: 16. Germline CDR1 and CDR2: SEHNR and FQNEAQ (reference sequence). CDR3 protein: CASSPRAGQGRYDSPLHF. CDR3 coding DNA: TGTGCCAGCAGCCCGCGGGCGGGACAGGGTCGTTATGATTCACCCCTCCACTTT.

This clone was seen a few times. The chain links TRBV2 to TRBJ1-3; weak D call: TRBD1 (6 bases). CDR1 SNHLY and CDR2 FYNNEI come from the germline V gene. V was cut by 6 bases and J by 2 bases, with 8 bases left in between. This CDR3 has 13 amino acids. CDR3 nucleotides: TGTGCCAGCAGGGGGACACCTGGAAACACCATATATTTT. Translating it yields CASRGTPGNTIYF.

The rearrangement uses TRBV27 and TRBJ2-3; no definite D call. Germline-derived CDR1 and CDR2 are MNHEY and SMNVEV (reference sequence). This CDR3 is 14 amino acids long. The V gene lost 5 bases and the J gene lost 0 bases, with 9 bases spanning the gap. CDR3 region: CASSLGVSTDTQYF. The CDR3 DNA reads as TGTGCCAGCAGTCTAGGAGTTAGCACAGATACGCAGTATTTT.

V is TRBV5-1 and J is TRBJ2-7, with a weak D call TRBD1 (5 bases). Germline assignment: CDR1 SGHRS and CDR2 YFSETQ. V shed 5 bases and J shed 4 bases, with 13 bases lying between them. The length of the CDR3 is 13 residues. The chain's CDR3 is CASSPAGRYEQYF. The CDR3 DNA reads as TGCGCCAGCAGTCCCGCAGGGCGGTACGAGCAGTACTTC.

The rearrangement links TRBV4-1 to TRBJ2-5, with D possibly being TRBD1 (6 bases). The CDR3 length is 13 residues. V lost 6 bases to trimming and J lost 3 bases, with 11 bases between them. CDR1 is MGHRA, CDR2 YSYEKL, per germline. CDR3 region: CASRAQGEETQYF. For the CDR3, the DNA is TGCGCCAGCAGGGCACAGGGAGAAGAGACCCAGTACTTC.

The chain combines TRBV14 with TRBJ1-2; 10 bases are shared with TRBD1. V shed 6 bases and J 6 bases; nucleotides not matched to a gene: 4. The CDR3 is 13 amino acids. Per the germline V gene, CDR1 is SGHDN and CDR2 is FVKESK. This chain's CDR3 is CASSLTGGDGYTF. The CDR3 DNA is TGTGCCAGCAGTCTGACAGGGGGCGATGGCTACACCTTC.

Points on this clone: At one boundary the junction diverges from the germline segment, which might be a read error. The chain uses TRBV7-3 and TRBJ1-1; TRBD1 matches at 8 bases. The CDR3 has 14 amino acids. CDR1 SGHTA and CDR2 FQGTGA come from the germline V gene. The DNA for the CDR3 is TGTGCCAGCAGTTTAACAGGGGGTATGACTGAAGCTTTCTTT. It codes for CASSLTGGMTEAFF. Full variable domain (remainder filled in from reference TRBV7-3 and TRBJ1-1): GAGVSQTPSNKVTEKGKYVELRCDPISGHTALYWYRQSLGQGPEFLIYFQGTGAADDSGLPNDRFFAVRPEGSVSTLKIQRTERGDSAVYLCASSLTGGMTEAFFGQGTRLTVV.

This clone occurred once. The V gene is TRBV10-3, the J gene TRBJ1-6, with TRBD1 as a possible D gene (6 bases). This CDR3 contains 16 residues. CDR1 and CDR2 (germline): ENHRY, SYGVKD. Deletions cut 4 bases from V and 2 bases from J, with 12 bases between. CDR3 sequence: CAISAGATPYNSPLHF. In nucleotides, the CDR3 is TGTGCCATCAGTGCAGGGGCCACTCCCTATAATTCACCCCTCCACTTT.

The genes are TRBV9 and TRBJ2-1, with D tentatively TRBD1 (6 bases). Germline-derived CDR1 and CDR2 are SGDLS and YYNGEE. V lost 2 bases to trimming and J lost 6 bases, with 15 bases between them. CDR3 length equals 15 residues. The CDR3 DNA reads TGTGCCAGCAGCGTCGGGACATACATATCCAATGAGCAGTTCTTC. It codes for CASSVGTYISNEQFF.